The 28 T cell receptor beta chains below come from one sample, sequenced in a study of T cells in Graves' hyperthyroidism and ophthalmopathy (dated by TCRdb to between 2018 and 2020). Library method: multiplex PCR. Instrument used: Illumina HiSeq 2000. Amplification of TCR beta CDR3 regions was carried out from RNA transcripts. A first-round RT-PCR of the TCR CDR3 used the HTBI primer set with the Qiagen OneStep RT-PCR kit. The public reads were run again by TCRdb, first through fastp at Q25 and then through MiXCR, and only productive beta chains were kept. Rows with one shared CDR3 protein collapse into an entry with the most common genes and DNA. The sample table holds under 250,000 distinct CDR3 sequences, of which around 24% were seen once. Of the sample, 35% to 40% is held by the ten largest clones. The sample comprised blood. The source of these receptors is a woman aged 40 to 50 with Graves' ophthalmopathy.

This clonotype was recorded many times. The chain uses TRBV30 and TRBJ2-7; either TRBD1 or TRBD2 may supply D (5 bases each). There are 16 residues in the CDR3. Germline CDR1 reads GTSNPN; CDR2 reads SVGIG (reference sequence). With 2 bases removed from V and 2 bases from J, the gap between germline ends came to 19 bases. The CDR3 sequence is CAWSFPLTGTTYEQYF. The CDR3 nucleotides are TGTGCCTGGAGTTTCCCCCTCACCGGGACCACCTACGAGCAGTACTTC.

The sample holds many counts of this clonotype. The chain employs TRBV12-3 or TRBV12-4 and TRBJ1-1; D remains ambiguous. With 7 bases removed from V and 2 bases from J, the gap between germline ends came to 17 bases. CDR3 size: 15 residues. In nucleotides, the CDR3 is TGTGCCAGCACCCAACTGTCAATTTCAAACACTGAAGCTTTCTTT. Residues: CASTQLSISNTEAFF.

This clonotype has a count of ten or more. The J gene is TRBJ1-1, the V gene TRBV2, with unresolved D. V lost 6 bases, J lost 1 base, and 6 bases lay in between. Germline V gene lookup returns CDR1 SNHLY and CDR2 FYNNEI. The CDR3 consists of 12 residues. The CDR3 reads CASRAGNTEAFF. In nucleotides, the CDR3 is TGTGCCAGCAGGGCCGGGAACACTGAAGCTTTCTTT.

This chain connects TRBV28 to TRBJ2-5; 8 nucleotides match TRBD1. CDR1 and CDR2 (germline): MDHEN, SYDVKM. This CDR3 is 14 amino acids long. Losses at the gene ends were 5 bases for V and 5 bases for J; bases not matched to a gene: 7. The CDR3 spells CASSLYDRGETQYF. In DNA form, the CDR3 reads TGTGCCAGCAGTCTCTACGACAGGGGCGAGACCCAGTACTTC. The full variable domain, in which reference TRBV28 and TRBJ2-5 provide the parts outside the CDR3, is DVKVTQSSRYLVKRTGEKVFLECVQDMDHENMFWYRQDPGLGLRLIYFSYDVKMKEKGDIPEGYSVSREKKERFSLILESASTNQTSMYLCASSLYDRGETQYFGPGTRLLVL.

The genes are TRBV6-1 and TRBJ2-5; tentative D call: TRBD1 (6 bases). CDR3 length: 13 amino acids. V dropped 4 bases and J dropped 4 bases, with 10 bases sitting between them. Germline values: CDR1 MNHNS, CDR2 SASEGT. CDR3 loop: CASSGGQLETQYF. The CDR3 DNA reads TGTGCCAGCAGTGGGGGGCAGTTAGAGACCCAGTACTTC.

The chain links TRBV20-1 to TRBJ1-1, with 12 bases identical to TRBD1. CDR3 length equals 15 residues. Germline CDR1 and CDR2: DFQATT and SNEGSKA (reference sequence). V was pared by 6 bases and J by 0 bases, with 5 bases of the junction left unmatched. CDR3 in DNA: TGCAGTGCACGGGACAGGGGGCGCTTGAACACTGAAGCTTTCTTT. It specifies CSARDRGRLNTEAFF.

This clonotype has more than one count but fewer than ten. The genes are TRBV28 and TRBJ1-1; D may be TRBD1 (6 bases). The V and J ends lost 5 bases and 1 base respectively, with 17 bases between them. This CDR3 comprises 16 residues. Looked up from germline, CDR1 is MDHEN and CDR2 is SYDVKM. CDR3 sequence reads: CASSAQGGQPNTEAFF. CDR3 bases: TGTGCCAGCAGTGCACAGGGAGGGCAGCCGAACACTGAAGCTTTCTTT.

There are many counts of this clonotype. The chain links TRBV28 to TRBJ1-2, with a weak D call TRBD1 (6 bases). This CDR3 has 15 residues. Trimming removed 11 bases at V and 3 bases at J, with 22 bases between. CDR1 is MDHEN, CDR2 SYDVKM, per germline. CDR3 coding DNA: TGTGCCGTCGAGGGGGGTGCCAAAAGGGACTATGGCTACACCTTC. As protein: CAVEGGAKRDYGYTF.

DNA for the CDR3: TGTGCCACCGTACAGGCTTGGGGCTACACCTTC. The encoded protein is CATVQAWGYTF. The rearrangement links TRBV28 to TRBJ1-2, with a tentative D call TRBD1 (5 bases). V lost 10 bases to trimming and J lost 8 bases, with 14 bases between them. This CDR3 spans 11 amino acids. CDR1 and CDR2 from the germline V gene are MDHEN and SYDVKM.

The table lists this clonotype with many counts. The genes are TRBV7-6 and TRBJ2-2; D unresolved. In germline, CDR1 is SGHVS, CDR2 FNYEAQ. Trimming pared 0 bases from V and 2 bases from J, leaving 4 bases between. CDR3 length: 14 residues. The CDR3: CASSLAINTGELFF. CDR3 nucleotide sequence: TGTGCCAGCAGCTTAGCCATTAACACCGGGGAGCTGTTTTTT.

CDR3 nucleotide sequence: TGTGCCAGCCGCCCGCCGAAGGGTGCTGAAGCTTTCTTT. Its protein is CASRPPKGAEAFF. The V call is TRBV25-1, the J call TRBJ1-1; D gene unclear. Germline values: CDR1 MGHDK, CDR2 SYGVNS. The length of the CDR3 is 13 residues. The V and J ends lost 8 bases and 6 bases respectively, with 16 bases between them.

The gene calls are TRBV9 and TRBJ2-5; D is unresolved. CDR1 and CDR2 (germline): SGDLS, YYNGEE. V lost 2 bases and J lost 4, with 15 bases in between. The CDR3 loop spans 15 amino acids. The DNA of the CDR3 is TGTGCCAGCAGCGTCTCAGGTAGCCCTAGAGAGACCCAGTACTTC. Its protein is CASSVSGSPRETQYF.

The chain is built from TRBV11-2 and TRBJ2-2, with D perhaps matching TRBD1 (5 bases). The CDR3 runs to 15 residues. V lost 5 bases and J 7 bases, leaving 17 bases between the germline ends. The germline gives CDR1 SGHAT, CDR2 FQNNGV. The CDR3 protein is CASSGWPQGHGELFF. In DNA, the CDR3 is TGTGCCAGCAGCGGATGGCCTCAGGGTCACGGGGAGCTGTTTTTT. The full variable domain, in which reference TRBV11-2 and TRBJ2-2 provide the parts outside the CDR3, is EAGVAQSPRYKIIEKRQSVAFWCNPISGHATLYWYQQILGQGPKLLIQFQNNGVVDDSQLPKDRFSAERLKGVDSTLKIQPAKLEDSAVYLCASSGWPQGHGELFFGEGSRLTVL.

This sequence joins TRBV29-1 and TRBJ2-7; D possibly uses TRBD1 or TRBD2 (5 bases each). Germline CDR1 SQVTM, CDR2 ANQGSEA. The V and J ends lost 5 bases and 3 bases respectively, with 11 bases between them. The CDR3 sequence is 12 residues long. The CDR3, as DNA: TGCAGCGTTCGAGGGGTAGGCTACGAGCAGTACTTC. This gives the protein CSVRGVGYEQYF.

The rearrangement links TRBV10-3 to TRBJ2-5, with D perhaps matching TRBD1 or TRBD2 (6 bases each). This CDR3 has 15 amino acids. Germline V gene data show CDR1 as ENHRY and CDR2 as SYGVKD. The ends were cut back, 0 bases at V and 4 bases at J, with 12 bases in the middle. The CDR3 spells CAISESKGGGETQYF. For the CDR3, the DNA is TGTGCCATCAGTGAGTCAAAGGGGGGTGGAGAGACCCAGTACTTC.

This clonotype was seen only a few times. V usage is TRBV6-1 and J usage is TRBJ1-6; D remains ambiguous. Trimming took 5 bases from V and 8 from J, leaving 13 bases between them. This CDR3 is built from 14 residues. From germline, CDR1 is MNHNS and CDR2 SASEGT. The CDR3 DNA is TGTGCCAGCAGTCGAACGACGGAATATTCACCCCTCCACTTT. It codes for CASSRTTEYSPLHF.

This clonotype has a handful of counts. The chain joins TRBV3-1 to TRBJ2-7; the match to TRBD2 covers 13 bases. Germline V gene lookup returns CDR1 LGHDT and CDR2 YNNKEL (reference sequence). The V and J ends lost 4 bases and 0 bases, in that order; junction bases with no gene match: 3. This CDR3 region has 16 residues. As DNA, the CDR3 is TGTGCCAGCAGCCGCGGACTAGCGGGGGCCTCCTACGAGCAGTACTTC. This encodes CASSRGLAGASYEQYF.

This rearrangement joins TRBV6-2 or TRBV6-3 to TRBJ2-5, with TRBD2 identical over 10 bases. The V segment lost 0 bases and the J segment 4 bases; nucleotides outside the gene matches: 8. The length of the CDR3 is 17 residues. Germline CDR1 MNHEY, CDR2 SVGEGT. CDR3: CASSYSWSSGSPETQYF. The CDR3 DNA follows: TGTGCCAGCAGTTACTCGTGGTCTAGCGGGAGTCCAGAGACCCAGTACTTC.

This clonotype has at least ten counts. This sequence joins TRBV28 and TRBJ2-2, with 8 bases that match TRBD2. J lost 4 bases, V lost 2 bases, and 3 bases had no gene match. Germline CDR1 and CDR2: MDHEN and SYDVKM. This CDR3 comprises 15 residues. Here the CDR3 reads CASSLAGGPTGELFF. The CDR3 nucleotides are TGTGCCAGCAGTTTAGCGGGAGGCCCCACCGGGGAGCTGTTTTTT.

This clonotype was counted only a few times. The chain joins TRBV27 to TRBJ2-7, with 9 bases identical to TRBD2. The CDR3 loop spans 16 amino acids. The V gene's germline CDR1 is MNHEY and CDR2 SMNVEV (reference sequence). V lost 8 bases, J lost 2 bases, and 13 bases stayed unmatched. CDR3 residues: CASRPSLAGGTYEQYF. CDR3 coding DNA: TGTGCCAGCCGTCCGTCGTTGGCGGGAGGGACCTACGAGCAGTACTTC.

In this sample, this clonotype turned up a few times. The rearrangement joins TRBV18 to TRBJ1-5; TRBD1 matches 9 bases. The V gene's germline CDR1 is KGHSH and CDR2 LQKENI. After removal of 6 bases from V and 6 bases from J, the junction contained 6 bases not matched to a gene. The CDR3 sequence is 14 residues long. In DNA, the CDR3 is TGTGCCAGCTCGACGACAGGGGGATTTCAGCCCCAGCATTTT. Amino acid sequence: CASSTTGGFQPQHF.

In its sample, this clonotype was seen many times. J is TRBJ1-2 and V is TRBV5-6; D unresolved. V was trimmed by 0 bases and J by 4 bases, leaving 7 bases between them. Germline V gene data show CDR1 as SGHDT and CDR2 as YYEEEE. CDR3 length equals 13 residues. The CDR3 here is CASSLGVAYGYTF. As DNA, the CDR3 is TGTGCCAGCAGCTTGGGTGTCGCCTATGGCTACACCTTC.

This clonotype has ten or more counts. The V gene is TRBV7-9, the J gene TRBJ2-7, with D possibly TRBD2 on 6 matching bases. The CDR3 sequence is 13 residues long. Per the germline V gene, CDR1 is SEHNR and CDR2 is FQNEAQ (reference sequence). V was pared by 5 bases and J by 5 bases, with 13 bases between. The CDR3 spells CASSTRDFHEQYF. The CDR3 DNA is TGTGCCAGCAGCACTAGGGACTTCCACGAGCAGTACTTC.

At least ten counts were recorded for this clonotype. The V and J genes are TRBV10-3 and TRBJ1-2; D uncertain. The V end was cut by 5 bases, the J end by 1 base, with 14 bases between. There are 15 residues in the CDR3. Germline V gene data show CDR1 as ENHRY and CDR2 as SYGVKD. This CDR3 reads CAISPPKEFNYGYTF. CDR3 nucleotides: TGTGCCATCAGTCCCCCCAAGGAGTTTAACTATGGCTACACCTTC.

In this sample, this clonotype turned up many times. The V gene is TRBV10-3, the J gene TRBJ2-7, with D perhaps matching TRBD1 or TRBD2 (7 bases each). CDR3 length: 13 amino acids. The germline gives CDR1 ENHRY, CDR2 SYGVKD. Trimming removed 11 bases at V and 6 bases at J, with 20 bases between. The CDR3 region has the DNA TGTGCCGTAGGGACAGCGGGAATCTCCGAGCAGTACTTC. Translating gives CAVGTAGISEQYF.

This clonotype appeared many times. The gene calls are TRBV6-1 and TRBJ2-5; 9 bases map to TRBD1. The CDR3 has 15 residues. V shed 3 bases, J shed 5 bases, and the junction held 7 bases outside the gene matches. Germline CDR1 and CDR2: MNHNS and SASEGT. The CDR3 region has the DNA TGTGCCAGCAGTGAGAGGGACAGGGACGGCGAGACCCAGTACTTC. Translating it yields CASSERDRDGETQYF.

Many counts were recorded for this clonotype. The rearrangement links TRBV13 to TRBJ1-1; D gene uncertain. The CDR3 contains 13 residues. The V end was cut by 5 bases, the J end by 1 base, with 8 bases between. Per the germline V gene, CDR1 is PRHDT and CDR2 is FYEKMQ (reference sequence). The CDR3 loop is CASSPTRNTEAFF. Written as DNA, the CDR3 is TGTGCCAGCAGCCCGACACGGAACACTGAAGCTTTCTTT.

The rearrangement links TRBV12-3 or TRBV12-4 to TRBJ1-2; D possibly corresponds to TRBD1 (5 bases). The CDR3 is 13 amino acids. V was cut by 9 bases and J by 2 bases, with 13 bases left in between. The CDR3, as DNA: TGTGCCAGTGGTACAGGAGTAAACTATGGCTACACCTTC. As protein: CASGTGVNYGYTF.